The 28 T cell receptor beta chains listed next were all sequenced from one sample in a study of T cells in Graves' hyperthyroidism and ophthalmopathy. Template material for amplifying TCR beta CDR3 regions consisted of RNA transcripts. Primed by the HTBI set, a first-round RT-PCR was run on the TCR CDR3. TCRdb fed the multiplex PCR reads into MiXCR, producing one record per CDR3 protein. The data hold 250,000 to 300,000 distinct CDR3 sequences, with 14% to 15% observed a single time. What was sequenced was blood. These TCRs come from a woman in her thirties or forties with Graves' hyperthyroidism that later progressed to Graves' ophthalmopathy.

This clonotype was seen repeatedly, ten times or more. The genes are TRBV9 and TRBJ2-3, with D tentatively TRBD1 or TRBD2 (5 bases each). V was pared by 4 bases and J by 7 bases, with 13 bases between. The CDR3 sequence is 13 residues long. Germline loops: CDR1 SGDLS, CDR2 YYNGEE. The CDR3 is CASSIGTYYTQYF. The CDR3 DNA follows: TGTGCCAGCAGCATCGGGACCTATTATACGCAGTATTTT.

This clonotype was seen more than once but under ten times. The chain carries TRBV19 and TRBJ2-7, with 7 bases matching TRBD1. V lost 3 bases to trimming and J lost 0 bases; unmatched junction nucleotides: 5. In germline, CDR1 is LNHDA, CDR2 SQIVND (reference sequence). CDR3 length equals 15 residues. CDR3 nucleotides: TGTGCCAGTAGTATGGTGGGGACAGTCTCCTACGAGCAGTACTTC. It is translated as CASSMVGTVSYEQYF.

This clonotype was counted only a few times. One junction end does not reproduce the germline sequence, and a read error may be involved. CDR3 in amino acids: CASSPAYRGRNSPLHF. In nucleotides, the CDR3 is TGCGCCAGCAGCCCTGCCTACAGGGGCCGGAATTCGCCCCTCCACTTT. The chain links TRBV5-1 to TRBJ1-6; 7 bases fit TRBD1. Germline V lookup: CDR1 SGHRS, CDR2 YFSETQ. The CDR3 runs to 16 residues.

This clonotype has a handful of counts. The chain is built from TRBV28 and TRBJ2-2, with 7 bases identical to TRBD1. The CDR3 is 14 residues long. J was trimmed by 4 bases and V by 5 bases; bases with no gene match: 4. CDR1 is MDHEN, CDR2 SYDVKM, per germline. In DNA form, the CDR3 reads TGTGCCAGCAGTCCGAGGGGGCCCACCGGGGAGCTGTTTTTT. Translating gives CASSPRGPTGELFF. The full variable domain, with the rest looked up from reference TRBV28 and TRBJ2-2, is DVKVTQSSRYLVKRTGEKVFLECVQDMDHENMFWYRQDPGLGLRLIYFSYDVKMKEKGDIPEGYSVSREKKERFSLILESASTNQTSMYLCASSPRGPTGELFFGEGSRLTVL.

The sample holds many counts of this clonotype. The V call is TRBV6-5, the J call TRBJ2-7; D ambiguous. V was trimmed by 2 bases and J by 0 bases, leaving 8 bases between them. Germline V gene sequence: CDR1 MNHEY, CDR2 SVGAGI. This CDR3 spans 14 amino acids. The CDR3 nucleotides are TGTGCCAGCAGTTACCTGGGCAACTCCTACGAGCAGTACTTC. It encodes CASSYLGNSYEQYF.

This clonotype has at least ten counts. The V and J genes are TRBV11-2 and TRBJ2-7; no reliable D call. CDR3 length equals 15 residues. Trimming took 1 base from V and 0 from J, leaving 10 bases between them. CDR1 and CDR2 (germline): SGHAT, FQNNGV. CDR3 nucleotide sequence: TGTGCCAGCAGCTTAGTGGGCGGAGACTCCTACGAGCAGTACTTC. It yields the protein CASSLVGGDSYEQYF.

This clonotype was seen at least ten times. The chain is built from TRBV27 and TRBJ2-6; D not certain. The CDR3 is 18 residues long. V dropped 7 bases and J dropped 1 base, with 20 bases sitting between them. CDR1 is MNHEY, CDR2 SMNVEV, per germline (reference sequence). This CDR3 reads CASTNGRRIRSGANVLTF. The CDR3 DNA follows: TGTGCCAGCACCAACGGACGTAGGATAAGATCTGGGGCCAACGTCCTGACTTTC.

V is TRBV7-8 and J is TRBJ2-1; D may be TRBD1 or TRBD2 (6 bases each). This CDR3 is built from 16 residues. The germline V gene encodes CDR1 SGHVS and CDR2 FQNEAQ. V was clipped by 5 bases and J by 5 bases, with 19 bases between them. The CDR3, as DNA: TGTGCCAGCAGCACCCCCCCGTGGGGGGCCCACAATGAGCAGTTCTTC. It codes for CASSTPPWGAHNEQFF.

This chain connects TRBV24-1 to TRBJ2-2; D unclear. The CDR3 totals 13 residues. CDR1 is KGHDR, CDR2 SFDVKD, per germline. V lost 5 bases to trimming and J lost 6 bases, with 9 bases between them. The CDR3 DNA sequence: TGTGCCACCAGTGGCCCTACGGCCGGGGAGCTGTTTTTT. This codes for CATSGPTAGELFF.

V gene TRBV27 combines with J gene TRBJ2-3, with 11 bases aligning to TRBD2. The CDR3 is 17 amino acids. Looked up from germline, CDR1 is MNHEY and CDR2 is SMNVEV (reference sequence). With 7 bases clipped from V and 2 bases from J, the junction kept 11 bases outside the gene matches. The CDR3 here is CASKISGTSGTTDTQYF. The CDR3 region has the DNA TGTGCCAGCAAGATTTCGGGGACTAGCGGAACCACAGATACGCAGTATTTT.

In its sample, this clonotype was seen many times. The chain couples TRBV7-9 to TRBJ2-3; no firm D call. V was cut by 5 bases and J by 5 bases, with 8 bases left in between. Per the germline V gene, CDR1 is SEHNR and CDR2 is FQNEAQ (reference sequence). The CDR3 covers 12 residues. The CDR3 sequence is CASSPLGDTQYF. CDR3 in DNA: TGTGCCAGCAGCCCCTTGGGAGATACGCAGTATTTT.

In this sample, this clonotype turned up once. A much larger clone sits a single nucleotide away, making a read error possible. The chain links TRBV19 to TRBJ2-1, with TRBD2 identical over 7 bases. Looked up from germline, CDR1 is LNHDA and CDR2 is SQIVND (reference sequence). This CDR3 has 15 amino acids. Unmatched junction bases numbered 10, after V lost 8 bases and J lost 3 bases. The CDR3 loop is CASGKLAALYNEQFF. The CDR3 coding sequence is TGTGCCAGTGGTAAGCTAGCGGCTCTCTACAATGAGCAGTTCTTC. Based on the CDR3 plus reference TRBV19 and TRBJ2-1, the full variable domain is DGGITQSPKYLFRKEGQNVTLSCEQNLNHDAMYWYRQDPGQGLRLIYYSQIVNDFQKGDIAEGYSVSREKKESFPLTVTSAQKNPTAFYLCASGKLAALYNEQFFGPGTRLTVL.

This chain links TRBV27 with TRBJ2-7; 7 nucleotides line up with TRBD1. V shed 2 bases, J shed 3 bases, and the junction held 4 bases outside the gene matches. CDR1 and CDR2 (germline): MNHEY, SMNVEV (reference sequence). The CDR3 totals 14 residues. CDR3 residues: CASSLRQGYYEQYF. The CDR3 nucleotides are TGTGCCAGCAGTTTACGACAGGGATACTACGAGCAGTACTTC.

V is TRBV11-2 and J is TRBJ2-7, with D perhaps TRBD1 (6 bases). The CDR3 length is 15 residues. V was shortened by 4 bases and J by 0 bases, with 13 bases between the two germline ends. The germline CDR1 and CDR2 sequences are SGHAT and FQNNGV. CDR3 sequence: CASSSTRTASYEQYF. CDR3 DNA sequence: TGTGCCAGCAGCTCGACAAGGACAGCCTCCTACGAGCAGTACTTC.

J is TRBJ2-3 and V is TRBV14; 7 bases match TRBD1. CDR3 size: 18 residues. V lost 4 bases to trimming and J lost 0 bases; unmatched junction nucleotides: 13. Germline CDR1 reads SGHDN; CDR2 reads FVKESK. CDR3 coding DNA: TGTGCCAGCAGCCGAGAAGTGAGGGGGCCGACGAGCACAGATACGCAGTATTTT. It codes for CASSREVRGPTSTDTQYF. The variable domain in full, completed from reference TRBV14 and TRBJ2-3, reads EAGVTQFPSHSVIEKGQTVTLRCDPISGHDNLYWYRRVMGKEIKFLLHFVKESKQDESGMPNNRFLAERTGGTYSTLKVQPAELEDSGVYFCASSREVRGPTSTDTQYFGPGTRLTVL.

The V and J genes are TRBV20-1 and TRBJ1-3, with D uncertain. Germline CDR1 is DFQATT and CDR2 is SNEGSKA (reference sequence). There are 15 residues in the CDR3. Trimming stripped 0 bases from V and 5 bases from J, with 14 bases between. As DNA, the CDR3 is TGCAGTGCTAGAGAGACGACTTTTTTTCGAAACACCATATATTTT. Its protein product is CSARETTFFRNTIYF.

This clonotype was seen ten or more times. The chain is built from TRBV28 and TRBJ2-7; TRBD2 is a possible D gene (6 bases). This CDR3 comprises 14 residues. Trimming took off 7 bases at V and 2 bases at J, with 15 bases between the two ends. Germline assignment: CDR1 MDHEN and CDR2 SYDVKM. The CDR3 coding sequence is TGTGCCAGCACCCGCCCGGGAGCCCCCTACGAGCAGTACTTC. Residues: CASTRPGAPYEQYF.

This clonotype was picked up a small number of times. Just one base apart from a much larger clone, this may be a read error. The V and J genes are TRBV27 and TRBJ2-7; D could derive from TRBD1 or TRBD2 (6 bases each). Trimming cost V 5 bases and J 3 bases, with 14 bases left between them. This CDR3 is 14 amino acids long. Germline lookup yields CDR1 MNHEY and CDR2 SMNVEV (reference sequence). The CDR3 coding sequence is TGTGCCAGCAGTGACAGAGGGGGGAGCTACGAGCAGTACTTC. Its translation is CASSDRGGSYEQYF.

There are many counts of this clonotype. J is TRBJ1-1 and V is TRBV28; a weak D match, TRBD1 (6 bases). Germline V gene sequence: CDR1 MDHEN, CDR2 SYDVKM. The V end lost 6 bases, the J end lost 1 base, and 18 bases lay between the germline ends. This CDR3 contains 16 residues. This chain's CDR3 is CASSERGGHTNTEAFF. CDR3 in DNA: TGTGCCAGCAGCGAAAGGGGGGGACATACGAACACTGAAGCTTTCTTT.

At least ten counts were recorded for this clonotype. J is TRBJ1-1 and V is TRBV5-1; tentative D call: TRBD1 (5 bases). The CDR3 covers 13 residues. Germline V gene data show CDR1 as SGHRS and CDR2 as YFSETQ. Trimming took 3 bases from V and 6 from J, leaving 12 bases between them. Here the CDR3 reads CASSWPGGSEAFF. The CDR3 DNA reads as TGCGCCAGCAGCTGGCCGGGGGGATCTGAAGCTTTCTTT.

This clonotype was detected many times. The V and J genes are TRBV29-1 and TRBJ2-3; 12 bases align to TRBD2. CDR1 is SQVTM and CDR2 is ANQGSEA in the germline V gene. Losses at the gene ends were 7 bases for V and 3 bases for J; bases not matched to a gene: 5. This CDR3 region has 14 residues. Here the CDR3 DNA reads TGCAGCGCGGTGGGGACTAGCGGGACAGATACGCAGTATTTT. Protein product: CSAVGTSGTDTQYF.

This clonotype has ten or more counts. V is TRBV7-8 and J is TRBJ2-1; tentatively, D is TRBD2 (5 bases). This CDR3 region has 12 residues. V lost 6 bases to trimming and J lost 12 bases, with 15 bases between them. Germline CDR1 SGHVS, CDR2 FQNEAQ. The CDR3 DNA is TGTGCCAGCAGTCCTTCGGGGATAGTGCAGTTCTTC. Its translation is CASSPSGIVQFF.

The genes are TRBV20-1 and TRBJ1-1, with D perhaps TRBD1 (5 bases). The CDR3 sequence is 15 residues long. Trimming removed 0 bases from V and 1 base from J, with 12 bases in between. Germline CDR1 reads DFQATT; CDR2 reads SNEGSKA (reference sequence). CDR3 in DNA: TGCAGTGCTAGAGATGGCAGGGCCGAGAACACTGAAGCTTTCTTT. Its translation is CSARDGRAENTEAFF.

This clonotype was seen a few times. Sequence at one end of the junction differs from germline and may be a read error. V usage is TRBV10-3 and J usage is TRBJ2-4; tentatively, D is TRBD1 or TRBD2 (6 bases each). The CDR3 has 17 residues. CDR1 and CDR2 from the germline V gene are ENHRY and SYGVKD. The DNA for the CDR3 is TGTGCCATCAGTGAGGGAAAAGGGGGGCAAGCCAAAAACACTCAGTACTTC. It yields the protein CAISEGKGGQAKNTQYF.

This clonotype was detected ten times or more. The chain is built from TRBV28 and TRBJ1-6; D gene unclear. V lost 3 bases and J 10 bases, leaving 10 bases between the germline ends. CDR3 size: 13 residues. Germline V gives CDR1 MDHEN, CDR2 SYDVKM. The CDR3 is CASSLRGESPLHF. DNA for the CDR3: TGTGCCAGCAGTTTGCGGGGTGAATCACCCCTCCACTTT.

This clonotype was found many times. The chain carries TRBV19 and TRBJ2-1, with a possible D match to TRBD2 (6 bases). Germline V gene sequence: CDR1 LNHDA, CDR2 SQIVND (reference sequence). The CDR3 runs to 15 residues. V was shortened by 4 bases and J by 0 bases, with 10 bases between the two germline ends. CDR3 sequence: CASSRRDDSYNEQFF. For the CDR3, the DNA is TGTGCCAGTAGTAGGCGGGACGACTCCTACAATGAGCAGTTCTTC.

This clonotype occurred many times. The chain has TRBV5-6 and TRBJ2-3; 8 bases are shared with TRBD1. Germline loops: CDR1 SGHDT, CDR2 YYEEEE. V trimming: 4 bases; J trimming: 0 bases; junction bases outside the gene matches: 4. The CDR3 is 15 residues long. The CDR3, as DNA: TGTGCCAGCAGCCCAGGACAGGGTAGCACAGATACGCAGTATTTT. Protein: CASSPGQGSTDTQYF.

This clonotype occurred many times. This chain's CDR3 is CASSGGPYEQYF. The CDR3 DNA reads TGCGCCAGCAGTGGGGGGCCCTACGAGCAGTACTTC. The chain uses TRBV10-2 and TRBJ2-7; TRBD1 is a possible D gene (6 bases). This CDR3 is built from 12 residues. The ends were cut back, 4 bases at V and 2 bases at J, with 6 bases in the middle. Germline CDR1 WSHSY, CDR2 SAAADI.